This T cell receptor beta chain derives from a study of Ad26.COV2.S vaccination and SARS-CoV-2 variants. Findings and limits, study-wide: Breadth of non-spike TCRs did not differ between vaccinees and placebo recipients.

V lost 0 bases and J lost 5; bases outside the gene matches: 3. Germline V gene sequence: CDR1 LGHNA, CDR2 YSLEER. The CDR3 sequence is 14 residues long. Here immunoSEQ multiplex PCR was the method, and the copy in TCRdb shows in-frame clones only, minus some. Of roughly 450,000 clones listed, around 90% are singletons. This clone was picked up one time. No antigen is known for it. As to treatment: some 20 received Ad26.COV2.S at low or high dose, single or two shots; several received placebo; per-sample allocation not given. Sampling was done on day 63 after the first vaccine or placebo injection. An adult of 18-55 years in Boston served as donor.

This sequence originates from a person between 18 and 65 years old who received the Ad26.COV2.S COVID-19 vaccine or a placebo. Sample: peripheral blood, taken in a trial of Ad26.COV2.S vaccine versus placebo. The V call is TRBV4-3, the J call TRBJ2-5, with 7 nucleotides matching TRBD1. CDR3 residues: CASSQDARGETQYF. The CDR3 nucleotides are TGCGCCAGCAGCCAAGATGCCAGGGGGGAGACCCAGTACTTC.